Many counts were recorded for the clone carrying this T cell receptor beta chain. This sample stems from a study of patients with pleural tuberculosis. TCRdb re-derived calls from the reads in MiXCR, one entry per CDR3 protein. The sample consists of under 55,000 distinct CDR3 sequences, around 6.7% of them appearing once. The CDR3 is 12 residues long. V lost 4 bases, J lost 6 bases, and 7 bases lay in between. Germline values: CDR1 LGHDT, CDR2 YNNKEL (reference sequence). The rearrangement joins TRBV3-1 to TRBJ1-5, with D tentatively TRBD1 (6 bases). This clonotype originated in a human donor with pleural tuberculosis. As DNA, the CDR3 is TGTGCCAGCAGCCCCAGGGGTCAGCCCCAGCATTTT. It codes for CASSPRGQPQHF. The complete variable domain, with remaining parts taken from reference TRBV3-1 and TRBJ1-5, reads DTAVSQTPKYLVTQMGNDKSIKCEQNLGHDTMYWYKQDSKKFLKIMFSYNNKELIINETVPNRFSPKSPDKAHLNLHINSLELGDSAVYFCASSPRGQPQHFGDGTRLSIL.